This T cell receptor (beta chain) was profiled in a study of blood T cell repertoires in COVID-19. CDR3 size: 19 residues. The trim removed 0 bases at V and 6 bases at J, leaving 8 bases unmatched. In germline, CDR1 is MGHRA, CDR2 YSYEKL. The repertoire was sequenced with immunoSEQ multiplex PCR; TCRdb's copy has only in-frame clones and lacks some. In the table there are over 200,000 clones, 88% of which are singletons. Sequenced input: peripheral blood. V is TRBV4-1 and J is TRBJ2-1; TRBD2 agrees at 16 bases. The origin of this receptor is a woman aged 60 to 75 with acute or convalescent COVID-19. The CDR3 spells CASSQDRGTSGGVGNEQFF. The CDR3 nucleotides are TGCGCCAGCAGCCAAGATCGAGGGACTAGCGGGGGGGTAGGCAATGAGCAGTTCTTC.